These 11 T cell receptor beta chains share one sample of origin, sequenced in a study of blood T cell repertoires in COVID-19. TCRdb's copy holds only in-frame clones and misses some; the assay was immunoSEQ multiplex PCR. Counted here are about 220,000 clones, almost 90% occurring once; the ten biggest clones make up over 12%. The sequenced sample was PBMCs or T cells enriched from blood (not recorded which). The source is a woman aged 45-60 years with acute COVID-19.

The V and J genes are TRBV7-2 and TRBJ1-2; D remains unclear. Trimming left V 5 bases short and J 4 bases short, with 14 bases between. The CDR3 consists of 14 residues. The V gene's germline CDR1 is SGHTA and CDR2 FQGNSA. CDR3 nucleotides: TGTGCCAGCAGCCGCCCCCGCTATCTCTATGGCTACACCTTC. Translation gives CASSRPRYLYGYTF.

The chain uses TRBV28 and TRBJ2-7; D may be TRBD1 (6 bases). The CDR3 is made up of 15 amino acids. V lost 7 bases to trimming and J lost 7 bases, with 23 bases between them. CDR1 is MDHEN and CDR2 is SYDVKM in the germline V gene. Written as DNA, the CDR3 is TGTGCCAGCAAGTCCTGGACACCTACTAGGGGGGAGCAGTACTTC. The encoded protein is CASKSWTPTRGEQYF.

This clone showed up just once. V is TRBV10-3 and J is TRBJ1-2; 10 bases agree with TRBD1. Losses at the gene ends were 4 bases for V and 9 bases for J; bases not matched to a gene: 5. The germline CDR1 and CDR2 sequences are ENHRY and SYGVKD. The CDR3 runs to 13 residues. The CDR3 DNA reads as TGTGCCATCAGTGGGACAGGGGGTAGAAGCTACACCTTC. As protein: CAISGTGGRSYTF.

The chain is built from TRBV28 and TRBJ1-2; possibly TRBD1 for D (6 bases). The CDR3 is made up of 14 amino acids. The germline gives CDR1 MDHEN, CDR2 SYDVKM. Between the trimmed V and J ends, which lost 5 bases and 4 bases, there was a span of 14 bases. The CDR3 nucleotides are TGTGCCAGCAGTACTACAGGGATCGGCTATGGCTACACCTTC. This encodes CASSTTGIGYGYTF.

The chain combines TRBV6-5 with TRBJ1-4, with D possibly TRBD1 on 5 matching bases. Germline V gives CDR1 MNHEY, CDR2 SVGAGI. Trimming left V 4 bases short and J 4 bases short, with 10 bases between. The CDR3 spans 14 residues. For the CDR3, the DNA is TGTGCCAGCAGTTTAACCGGGGGTAATGAAAAACTGTTTTTT. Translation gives CASSLTGGNEKLFF.

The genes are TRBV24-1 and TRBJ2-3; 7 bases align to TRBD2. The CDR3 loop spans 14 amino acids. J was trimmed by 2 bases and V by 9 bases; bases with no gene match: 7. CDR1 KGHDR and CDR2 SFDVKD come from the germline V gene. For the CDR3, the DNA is TGTGCCACCGCTGGCGGGAGATCCACAGATACGCAGTATTTT. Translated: CATAGGRSTDTQYF.

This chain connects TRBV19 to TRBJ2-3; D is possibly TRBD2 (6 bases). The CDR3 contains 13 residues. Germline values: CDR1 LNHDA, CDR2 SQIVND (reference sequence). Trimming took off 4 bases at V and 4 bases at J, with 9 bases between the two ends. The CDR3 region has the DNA TGTGCCAGTAGTACCTCGGGGGCAGATACGCAGTATTTT. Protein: CASSTSGADTQYF.

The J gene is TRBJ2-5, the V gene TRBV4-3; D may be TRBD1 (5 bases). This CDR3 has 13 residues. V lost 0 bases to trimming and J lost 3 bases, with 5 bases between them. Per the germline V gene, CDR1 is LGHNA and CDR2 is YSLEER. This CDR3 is CASSQDREETQYF. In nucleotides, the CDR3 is TGCGCCAGCAGCCAAGACAGGGAAGAGACCCAGTACTTC.

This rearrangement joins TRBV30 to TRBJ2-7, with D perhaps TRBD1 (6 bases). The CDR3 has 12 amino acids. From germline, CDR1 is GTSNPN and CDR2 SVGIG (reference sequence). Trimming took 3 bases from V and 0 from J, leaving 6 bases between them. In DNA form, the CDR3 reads TGTGCCTGGAGGGACAGCTCCTACGAGCAGTACTTC. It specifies CAWRDSSYEQYF.

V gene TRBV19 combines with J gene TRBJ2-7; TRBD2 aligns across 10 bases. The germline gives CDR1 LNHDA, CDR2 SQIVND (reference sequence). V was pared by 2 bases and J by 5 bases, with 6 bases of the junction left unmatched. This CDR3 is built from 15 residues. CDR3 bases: TGTGCCAGTAGTATACGGTCCCTAGCGGGAGACGAGCAGTACTTC. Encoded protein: CASSIRSLAGDEQYF. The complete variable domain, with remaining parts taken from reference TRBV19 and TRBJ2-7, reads DGGITQSPKYLFRKEGQNVTLSCEQNLNHDAMYWYRQDPGQGLRLIYYSQIVNDFQKGDIAEGYSVSREKKESFPLTVTSAQKNPTAFYLCASSIRSLAGDEQYFGPGTRLTVT.

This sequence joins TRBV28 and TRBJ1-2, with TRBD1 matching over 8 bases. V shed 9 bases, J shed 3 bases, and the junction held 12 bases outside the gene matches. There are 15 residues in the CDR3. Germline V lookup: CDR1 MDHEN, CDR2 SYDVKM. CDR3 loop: CARDRVWGLDYGYTF. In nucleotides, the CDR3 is TGTGCCAGGGACAGGGTCTGGGGATTGGACTATGGCTACACCTTC.